This T cell receptor (beta chain) was retrieved from a study of shared clonotypes between healthy human individuals. Study background: For every donor, three CD4 naive, three CD4 memory, two CD8 naive and one CD8 memory plates were used.

Germline V gene lookup returns CDR1 SGHRS and CDR2 YFSETQ. The V end lost 4 bases, the J end lost 6 bases, and 11 bases lay between the germline ends. The CDR3 covers 13 residues. The method was immunoSEQ multiplex PCR; TCRdb's version includes in-frame clones alone and lacks a portion of them. The sample shows about 190,000 clones, about 66% of them seen only once. This receptor was identified in a man under 40 in good health. The source material was memory CD4+ T cells sorted from blood. The subset is: CD45RA-negative fraction. This sequence joins TRBV5-1 and TRBJ2-1; the D gene is possibly TRBD2 (6 bases). This CDR3 is CASSREPLNEQFF. CDR3 in DNA: TGCGCCAGCAGCCGGGAGCCTCTCAATGAGCAGTTCTTC.